This T cell receptor (beta chain) emerged from a study of T-cell memory formation after mild COVID-19. Remarks on this clonotype: Its antigen is not known.

TCRdb ran MiXCR on the 5' RACE reads and lists one entry per CDR3 protein. The sample has approximately 580,000 distinct CDR3 sequences; around 21% are singletons. The study, taken as a whole, reports: While clones contracting from day 15 to 85 were balanced between CD4 and CD8, later expanders leaned CD4+. The main location of contracting CD4+ clones was CM and EM, and that of contracting CD8+ clones was EMRA. Cross-reactive memory apparently joined, as some responding clones appeared in pre-infection memory.

The germline CDR1 and CDR2 sequences are MNHEY and SVGAGI. V shed 6 bases and J shed 2 bases, with 16 bases lying between them. This CDR3 contains 15 residues. What was sequenced was PBMCs or a T cell subset sorted from them (not recorded which). The rearrangement uses TRBV6-5 and TRBJ2-5; a weak D match, TRBD1 (5 bases). This receptor was obtained from an adult woman who had mild COVID-19 (a few samples of this study predate the infection). Cell type and time point are not known. Here the CDR3 reads CASRHRTGAQETQYF. The CDR3 coding sequence is TGTGCCAGCAGACACCGTACAGGCGCACAAGAGACCCAGTACTTC.